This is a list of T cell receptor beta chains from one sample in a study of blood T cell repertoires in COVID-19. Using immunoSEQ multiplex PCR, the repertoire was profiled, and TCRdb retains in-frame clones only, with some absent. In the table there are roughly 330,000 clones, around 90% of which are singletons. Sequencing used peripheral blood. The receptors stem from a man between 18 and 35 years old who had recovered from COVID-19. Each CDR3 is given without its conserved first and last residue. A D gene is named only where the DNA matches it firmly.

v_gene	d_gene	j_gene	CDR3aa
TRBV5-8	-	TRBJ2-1	ASPRRRLTYNEQF
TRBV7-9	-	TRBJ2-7	ASSLWTDSPYEQY
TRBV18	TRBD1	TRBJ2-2	ASSPTGVRGELF
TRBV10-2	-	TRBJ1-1	ASSLDGSWANTEAF
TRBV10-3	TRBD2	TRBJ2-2	AITPGLAGENTGELF
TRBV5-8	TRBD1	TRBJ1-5	ASSQTGVLDQPQH
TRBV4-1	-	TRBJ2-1	ASSQESVFYNEQF
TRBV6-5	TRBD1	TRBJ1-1	ASILRTGYSTEAF
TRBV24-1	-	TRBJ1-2	ATSDAGEGYT
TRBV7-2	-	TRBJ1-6	ASSRRLDSPLH
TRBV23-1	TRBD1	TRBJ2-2	ASSQPNLGWADRGNTGELF
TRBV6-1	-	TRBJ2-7	ASSDVNRALYEQY
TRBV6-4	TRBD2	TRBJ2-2	ASSSGSTGELF
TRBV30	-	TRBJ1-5	AWSVPAGDNQPQH
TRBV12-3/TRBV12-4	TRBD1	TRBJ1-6	ASSLSQGQPLH
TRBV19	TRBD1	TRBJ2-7	ASSIRQGDSYEQY
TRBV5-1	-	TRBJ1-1	ASSLTLQVGNTEAF
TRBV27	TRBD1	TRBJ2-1	ASSLRDRDDEQF
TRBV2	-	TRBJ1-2	ASRDRRSPRGGYT